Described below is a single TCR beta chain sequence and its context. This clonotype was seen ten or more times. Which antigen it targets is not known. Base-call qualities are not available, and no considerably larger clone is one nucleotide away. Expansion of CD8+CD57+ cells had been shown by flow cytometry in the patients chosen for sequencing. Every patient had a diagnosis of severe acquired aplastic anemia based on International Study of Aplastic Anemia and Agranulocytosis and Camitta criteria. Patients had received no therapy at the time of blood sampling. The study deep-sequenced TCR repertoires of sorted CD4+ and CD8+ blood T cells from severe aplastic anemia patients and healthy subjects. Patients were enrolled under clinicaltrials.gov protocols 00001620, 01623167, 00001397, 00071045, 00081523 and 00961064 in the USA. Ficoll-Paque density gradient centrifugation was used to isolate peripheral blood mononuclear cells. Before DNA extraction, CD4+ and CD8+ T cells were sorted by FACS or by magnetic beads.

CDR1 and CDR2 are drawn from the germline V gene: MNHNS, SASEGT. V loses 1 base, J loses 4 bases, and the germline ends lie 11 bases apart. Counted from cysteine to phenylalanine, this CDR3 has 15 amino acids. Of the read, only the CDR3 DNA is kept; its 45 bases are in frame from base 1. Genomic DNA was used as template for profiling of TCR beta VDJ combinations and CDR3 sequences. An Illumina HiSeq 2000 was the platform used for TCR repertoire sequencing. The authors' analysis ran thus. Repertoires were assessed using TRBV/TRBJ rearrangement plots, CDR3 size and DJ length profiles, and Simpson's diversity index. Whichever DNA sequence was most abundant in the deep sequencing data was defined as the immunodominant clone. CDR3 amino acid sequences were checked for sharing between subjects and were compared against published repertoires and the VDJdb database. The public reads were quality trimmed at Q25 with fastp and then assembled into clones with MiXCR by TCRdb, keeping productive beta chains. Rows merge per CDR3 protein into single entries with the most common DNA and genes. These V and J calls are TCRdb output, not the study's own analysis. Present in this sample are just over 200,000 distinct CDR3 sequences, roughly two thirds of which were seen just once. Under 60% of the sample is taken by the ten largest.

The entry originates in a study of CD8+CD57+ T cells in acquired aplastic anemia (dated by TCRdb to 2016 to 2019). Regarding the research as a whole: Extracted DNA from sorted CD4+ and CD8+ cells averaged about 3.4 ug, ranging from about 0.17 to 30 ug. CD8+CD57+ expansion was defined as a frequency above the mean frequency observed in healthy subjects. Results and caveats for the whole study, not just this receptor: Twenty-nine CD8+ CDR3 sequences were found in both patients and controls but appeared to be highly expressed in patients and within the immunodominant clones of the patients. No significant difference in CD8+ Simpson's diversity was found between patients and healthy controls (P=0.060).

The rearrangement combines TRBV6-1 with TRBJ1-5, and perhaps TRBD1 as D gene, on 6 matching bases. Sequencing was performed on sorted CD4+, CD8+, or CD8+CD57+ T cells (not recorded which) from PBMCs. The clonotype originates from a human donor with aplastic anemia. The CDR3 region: CASSEDWTVNQPQHF. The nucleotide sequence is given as TGTGCCAGCAGTGAAGATTGGACAGTAAATCAGCCCCAGCATTTT.